Here is one TCR beta chain with its context. Its antigen is undetermined. The sample belongs to a study of cytomegalovirus exposure and HLA in healthy donors. Study-level findings and limits: Common viral pathogens seemed, in a later analysis, to connect with several of the most significant clusters.

Germline assignment: CDR1 LNHDA and CDR2 SQIVND (reference sequence). With V trimmed by 5 bases and J by 3 bases, 19 bases remained unmatched. The CDR3 sequence is 19 residues long. The PCR used 60 Vbeta and 13 Jbeta primers. Here immunoSEQ multiplex PCR was the method, and the copy in TCRdb shows in-frame clones only, minus some. Listed are 200,000 to 250,000 clones; approximately 0.98% falls within the top ten. This clonotype was sampled from a woman aged 30 to 39 in good health and CMV-seropositive. The chain uses TRBV19 and TRBJ1-1; 9 nucleotides agree with TRBD1. Source material: PBMCs. CDR3 DNA sequence: TGTGCCAGTAGTGGACAGAGAGGACAGGGGCCTTTCGGGGACACTGAAGCTTTCTTT. Translating gives CASSGQRGQGPFGDTEAFF.